Listed below are T cell receptor beta chains from one sample, sequenced in a study of T cell responses to AZD1222 COVID-19 vaccine. Data came from immunoSEQ multiplex PCR; TCRdb stores just in-frame clones and leaves some out. The sample lists 100,000 to 110,000 clones; 88% were seen once. The material sequenced was peripheral blood, taken on day 0 of AZD1222 vaccination. The receptors stem from an adult in good health. The CDR3 runs from the conserved cysteine through the conserved F or W. D genes are given only for firm matches. Rows may omit the clone size; those that give it use once, few, many or a size class.

TRBV24-1	.	TRBJ2-1	.	CATSDLYTNNEQFF	TGTGCCACCAGTGACCTCTACACAAACAATGAGCAGTTCTTC
TRBV5-1	.	TRBJ1-1	.	CASSFQGRNTEAFF	TGCGCCAGCAGCTTCCAGGGCCGAAACACTGAAGCTTTCTTT
TRBV19	.	TRBJ1-5	few	CASMALGSYQPQHF	TGTGCCAGTATGGCACTTGGCTCATATCAGCCCCAGCATTTT
TRBV18	.	TRBJ2-3	.	CASSPVGGSGSTDTQYF	TGTGCCAGCTCACCCGTAGGGGGTAGCGGGAGCACAGATACGCAGTATTTT
TRBV6-5	.	TRBJ1-2	once	CASSLGPERGYTF	TGTGCCAGCAGTTTGGGTCCGGAGAGGGGCTACACCTTC
TRBV27	.	TRBJ2-1	.	CASSLSGPMDYNEQFF	TGTGCCAGCAGTTTATCAGGTCCTATGGATTACAATGAGCAGTTCTTC
TRBV5-1	.	TRBJ1-3	.	CASSPTGSSGNTIYF	TGCGCCAGCAGCCCCACAGGGAGCTCTGGAAACACCATATATTTT
TRBV5-1	TRBD2	TRBJ2-1	.	CASNVGREGDAYNEQFF	TGCGCCAGCAATGTGGGGCGGGAGGGGGACGCCTACAATGAGCAGTTCTTC
TRBV18	TRBD1	TRBJ2-5	once	CASSPPVTGGYETQYF	TGTGCCAGCTCACCACCGGTGACAGGGGGCTATGAGACCCAGTACTTC
TRBV5-1	.	TRBJ2-1	.	CASSLAPDNQGNEQFF	TGCGCCAGCAGCTTGGCCCCGGACAACCAAGGCAATGAGCAGTTCTTC
TRBV5-1	.	TRBJ2-7	few	CASSLAGQGLYEQYF	TGCGCCAGCAGCTTGGCCGGCCAAGGCCTCTACGAGCAGTACTTC
TRBV3-1/TRBV3-2	TRBD2	TRBJ2-3	few	CASSQDVGREVADTQYF	TGTGCCAGCAGCCAAGATGTGGGGCGGGAGGTAGCAGATACGCAGTATTTT
TRBV5-1	.	TRBJ2-7	.	CASSWDVGSMEQYF	TGCGCCAGCAGCTGGGACGTCGGGAGCATGGAGCAGTACTTC
TRBV7-9	.	TRBJ1-3	.	CANALSGNTIYF	TGTGCCAACGCTCTCTCTGGAAACACCATATATTTT
TRBV27	.	TRBJ1-1	.	CASSPWGGRSTEAFF	TGTGCCAGCAGTCCTTGGGGGGGGCGAAGCACTGAAGCTTTCTTT
TRBV4-2	.	TRBJ1-2	.	CASSQVAPQVNYGYTF	TGTGCCAGCAGCCAGGTGGCACCGCAGGTTAACTATGGCTACACCTTC